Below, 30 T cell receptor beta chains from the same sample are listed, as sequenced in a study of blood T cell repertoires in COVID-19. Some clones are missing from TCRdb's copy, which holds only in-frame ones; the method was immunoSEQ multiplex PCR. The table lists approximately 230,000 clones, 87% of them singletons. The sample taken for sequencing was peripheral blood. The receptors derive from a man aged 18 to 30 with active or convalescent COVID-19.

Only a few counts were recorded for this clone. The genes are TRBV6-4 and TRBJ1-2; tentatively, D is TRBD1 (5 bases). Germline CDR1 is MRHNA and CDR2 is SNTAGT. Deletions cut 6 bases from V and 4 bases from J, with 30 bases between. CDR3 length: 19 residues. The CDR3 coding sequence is TGTGCCAGCAGCCGCCAAGACAGCAACATATCCCCCCCCATCTATGGCTACACCTTC. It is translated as CASSRQDSNISPPIYGYTF.

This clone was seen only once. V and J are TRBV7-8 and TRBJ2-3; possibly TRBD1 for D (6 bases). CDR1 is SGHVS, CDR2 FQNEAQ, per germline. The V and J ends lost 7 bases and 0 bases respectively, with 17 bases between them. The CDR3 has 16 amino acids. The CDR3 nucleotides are TGTGCCAGCACCCGGGACATAGGCTCAAGCACAGATACGCAGTATTTT. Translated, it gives CASTRDIGSSTDTQYF.

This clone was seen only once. In DNA form, the CDR3 reads TGTGCCAGCAGCGAGGACTCGGGACAGGGGATCTGGAATGGCTACACCTTC. Translation gives CASSEDSGQGIWNGYTF. The chain uses TRBV9 and TRBJ1-2, with 10 bases identical to TRBD1. Per germline, CDR1 SGDLS and CDR2 YYNGEE. Trimming removed 3 bases from V and 6 bases from J; junction bases left unmatched: 14. This CDR3 is built from 17 residues.

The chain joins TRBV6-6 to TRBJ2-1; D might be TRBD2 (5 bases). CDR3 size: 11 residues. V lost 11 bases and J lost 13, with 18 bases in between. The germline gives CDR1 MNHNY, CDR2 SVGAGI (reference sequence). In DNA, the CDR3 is TGTGCCTCCCAAGGAGGAGGCTTACAGTTCTTC. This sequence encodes CASQGGGLQFF.

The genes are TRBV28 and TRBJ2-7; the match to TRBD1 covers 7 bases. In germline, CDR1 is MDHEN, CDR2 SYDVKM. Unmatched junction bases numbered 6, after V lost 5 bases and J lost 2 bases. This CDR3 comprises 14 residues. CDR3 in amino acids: CASSLGGKTYEQYF. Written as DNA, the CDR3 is TGTGCCAGCAGTCTAGGGGGCAAAACCTACGAGCAGTACTTC.

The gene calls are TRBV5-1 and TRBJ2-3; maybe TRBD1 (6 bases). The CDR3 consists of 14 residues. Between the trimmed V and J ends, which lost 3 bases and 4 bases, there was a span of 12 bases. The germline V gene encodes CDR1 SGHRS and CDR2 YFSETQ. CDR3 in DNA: TGCGCCAGCAGCTGGTCACAGGGTGCAGATACGCAGTATTTT. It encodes CASSWSQGADTQYF.

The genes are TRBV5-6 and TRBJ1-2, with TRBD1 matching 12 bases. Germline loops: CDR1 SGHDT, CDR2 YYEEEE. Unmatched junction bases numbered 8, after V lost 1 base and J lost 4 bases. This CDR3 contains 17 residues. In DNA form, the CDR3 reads TGTGCCAGCAGCTTGTATGGGACAGGGGGCGACGGCTATGGCTACACCTTC. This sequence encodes CASSLYGTGGDGYGYTF.

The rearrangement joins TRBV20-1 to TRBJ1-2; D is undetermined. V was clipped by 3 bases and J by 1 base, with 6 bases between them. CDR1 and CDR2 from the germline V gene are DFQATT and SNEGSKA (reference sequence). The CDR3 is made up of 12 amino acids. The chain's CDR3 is CSASVINYGYTF. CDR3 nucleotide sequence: TGCAGTGCTAGTGTCATTAACTATGGCTACACCTTC.

This CDR3 is CASSQAAAPGIGGNTIYF. In nucleotides, the CDR3 is TGCGCCAGCAGCCAAGCGGCCGCCCCCGGGATCGGTGGAAACACCATATATTTT. The rearrangement uses TRBV4-1 and TRBJ1-3, with D hard to call. V gave up 1 base and J gave up 3 bases, with 19 bases separating them. CDR1 is MGHRA and CDR2 is YSYEKL in the germline V gene. The CDR3 is made up of 18 amino acids.

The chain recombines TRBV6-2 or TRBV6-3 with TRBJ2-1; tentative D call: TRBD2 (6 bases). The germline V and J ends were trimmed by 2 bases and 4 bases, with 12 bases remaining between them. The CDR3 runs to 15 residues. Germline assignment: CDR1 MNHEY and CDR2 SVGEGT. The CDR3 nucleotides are TGTGCCAGCAGTTACCTGGCGGGGACGTACAATGAGCAGTTCTTC. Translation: CASSYLAGTYNEQFF.

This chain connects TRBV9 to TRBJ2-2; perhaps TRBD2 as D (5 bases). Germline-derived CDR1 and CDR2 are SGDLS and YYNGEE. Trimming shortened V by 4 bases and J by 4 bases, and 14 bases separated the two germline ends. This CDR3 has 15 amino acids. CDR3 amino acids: CASSPGLGFTGELFF. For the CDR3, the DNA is TGTGCCAGCAGCCCCGGACTGGGATTCACCGGGGAGCTGTTTTTT.

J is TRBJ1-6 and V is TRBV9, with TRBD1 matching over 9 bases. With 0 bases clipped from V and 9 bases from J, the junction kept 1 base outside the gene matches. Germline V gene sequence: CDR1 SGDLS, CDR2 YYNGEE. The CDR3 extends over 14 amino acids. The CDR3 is CASSVADRGSPLHF. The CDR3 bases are TGTGCCAGCAGCGTAGCGGACAGGGGTTCACCCCTCCACTTT.

CDR3 protein: CASRVGTTNTGELFF. The CDR3 nucleotides are TGCGCCAGCAGGGTGGGGACAACGAACACCGGGGAGCTGTTTTTT. This chain uses TRBV5-1 with TRBJ2-2; tentative D call: TRBD1 (6 bases). Trimming shortened V by 5 bases and J by 0 bases, and 11 bases separated the two germline ends. The CDR3 is 15 amino acids. Germline CDR1 SGHRS, CDR2 YFSETQ. Looking up the rest from reference TRBV5-1 and TRBJ2-2 gives the full variable domain: KAGVTQTPRYLIKTRGQQVTLSCSPISGHRSVSWYQQTPGQGLQFLFEYFSETQRNKGNFPGRFSGRQFSNSRSEMNVSTLELGDSALYLCASRVGTTNTGELFFGEGSRLTVL.

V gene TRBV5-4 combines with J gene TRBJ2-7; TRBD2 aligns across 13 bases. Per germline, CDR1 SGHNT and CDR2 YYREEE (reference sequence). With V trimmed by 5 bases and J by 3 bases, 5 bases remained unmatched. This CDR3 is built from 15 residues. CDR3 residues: CASRGTSGASYEQYF. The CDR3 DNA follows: TGTGCCAGCAGGGGGACTAGCGGGGCTAGCTACGAGCAGTACTTC.

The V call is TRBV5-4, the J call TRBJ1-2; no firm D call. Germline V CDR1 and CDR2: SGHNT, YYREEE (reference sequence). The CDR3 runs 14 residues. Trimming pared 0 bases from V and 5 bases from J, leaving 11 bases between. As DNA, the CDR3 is TGTGCCAGCAGCTTGGACGGAGCATTATATGGCTACACCTTC. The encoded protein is CASSLDGALYGYTF.

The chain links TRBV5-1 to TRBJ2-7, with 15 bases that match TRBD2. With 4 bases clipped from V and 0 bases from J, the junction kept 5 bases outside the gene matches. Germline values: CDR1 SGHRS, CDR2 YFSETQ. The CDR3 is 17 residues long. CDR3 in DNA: TGCGCCAGCAGCCATAGGACTAGCGGGGGGGCCTCCTACGAGCAGTACTTC. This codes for CASSHRTSGGASYEQYF.

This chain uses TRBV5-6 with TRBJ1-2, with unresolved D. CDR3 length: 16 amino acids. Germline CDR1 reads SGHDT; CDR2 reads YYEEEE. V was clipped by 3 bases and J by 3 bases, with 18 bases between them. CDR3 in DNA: TGTGCCAGCAGCTCAGTAATATCGGCGGCCTACTATGGCTACACCTTC. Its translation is CASSSVISAAYYGYTF.

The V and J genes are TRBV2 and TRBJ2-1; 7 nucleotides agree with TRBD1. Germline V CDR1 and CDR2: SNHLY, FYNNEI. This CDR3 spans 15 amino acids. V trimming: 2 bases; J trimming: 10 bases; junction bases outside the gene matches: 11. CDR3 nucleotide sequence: TGTGCCAGCAGTGAAAATCCCACAGGGGCAAACGAGCAGTTCTTC. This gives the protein CASSENPTGANEQFF.

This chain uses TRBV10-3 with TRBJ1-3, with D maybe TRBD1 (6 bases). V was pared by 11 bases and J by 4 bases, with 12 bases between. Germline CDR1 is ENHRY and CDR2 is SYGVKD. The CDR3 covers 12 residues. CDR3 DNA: TGTGCCTGCCAGGGGCTAGGAAACACCATATATTTT. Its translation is CACQGLGNTIYF.

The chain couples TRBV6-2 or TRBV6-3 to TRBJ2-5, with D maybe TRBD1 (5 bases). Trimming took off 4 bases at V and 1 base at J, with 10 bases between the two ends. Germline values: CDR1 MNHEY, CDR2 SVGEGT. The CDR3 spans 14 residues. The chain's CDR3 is CASSLARGQETQYF. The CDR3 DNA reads TGTGCCAGCAGTTTAGCTAGGGGCCAAGAGACCCAGTACTTC.

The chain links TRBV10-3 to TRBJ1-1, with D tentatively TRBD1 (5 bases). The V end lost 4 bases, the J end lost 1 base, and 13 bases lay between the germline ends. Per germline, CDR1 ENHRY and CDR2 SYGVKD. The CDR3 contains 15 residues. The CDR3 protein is CAISGFQGGNTEAFF. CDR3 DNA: TGTGCCATCAGTGGGTTCCAGGGAGGGAACACTGAAGCTTTCTTT.

CDR3 protein: CASSPLGRQPQHF. In nucleotides, the CDR3 is TGTGCCAGCAGTCCCCTCGGGAGGCAGCCCCAGCATTTT. The chain carries TRBV12-3 or TRBV12-4 and TRBJ1-5; no reliable D call. Trimming took off 5 bases at V and 7 bases at J, with 12 bases between the two ends. There are 13 residues in the CDR3.

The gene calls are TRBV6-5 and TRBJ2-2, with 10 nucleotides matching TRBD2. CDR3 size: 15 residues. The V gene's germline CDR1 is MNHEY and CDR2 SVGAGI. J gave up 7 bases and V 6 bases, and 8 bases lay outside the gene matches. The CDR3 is CASRLSGGKGGELFF. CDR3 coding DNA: TGTGCCAGCAGGCTTAGCGGGGGGAAGGGCGGGGAGCTGTTTTTT.

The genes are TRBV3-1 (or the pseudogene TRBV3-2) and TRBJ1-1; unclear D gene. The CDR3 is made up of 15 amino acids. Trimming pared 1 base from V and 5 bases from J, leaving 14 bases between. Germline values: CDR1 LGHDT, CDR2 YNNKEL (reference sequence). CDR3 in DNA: TGTGCCAGCAGCCAAGTGAGGTCGACGGGTACTGAAGCTTTCTTT. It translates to CASSQVRSTGTEAFF.

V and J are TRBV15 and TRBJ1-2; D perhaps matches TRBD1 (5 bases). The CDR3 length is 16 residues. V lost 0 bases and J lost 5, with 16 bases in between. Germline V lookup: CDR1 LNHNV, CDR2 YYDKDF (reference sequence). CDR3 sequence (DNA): TGTGCCACCAGCAGAGATTTCGGCCAGGGCCGATATGGCTACACCTTC. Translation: CATSRDFGQGRYGYTF. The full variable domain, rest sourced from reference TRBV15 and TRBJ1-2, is DAMVIQNPRYQVTQFGKPVTLSCSQTLNHNVMYWYQQKSSQAPKLLFHYYDKDFNNEADTPDNFQSRRPNTSFCFLDIRSPGLGDTAMYLCATSRDFGQGRYGYTFGSGTRLTVV.

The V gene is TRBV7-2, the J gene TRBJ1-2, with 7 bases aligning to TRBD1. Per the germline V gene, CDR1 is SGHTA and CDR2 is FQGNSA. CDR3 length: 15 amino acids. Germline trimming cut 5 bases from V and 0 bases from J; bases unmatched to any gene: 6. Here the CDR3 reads CASSETGVANYGYTF. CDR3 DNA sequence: TGTGCCAGCAGCGAAACAGGGGTTGCTAACTATGGCTACACCTTC.

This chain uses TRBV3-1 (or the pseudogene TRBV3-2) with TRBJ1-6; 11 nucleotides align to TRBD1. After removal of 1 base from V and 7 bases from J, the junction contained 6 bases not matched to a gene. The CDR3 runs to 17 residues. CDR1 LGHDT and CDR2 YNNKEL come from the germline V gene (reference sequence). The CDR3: CASSQAVGTGGNSPLHF. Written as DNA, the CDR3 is TGTGCCAGCAGCCAAGCAGTGGGGACAGGGGGAAATTCACCCCTCCACTTT.

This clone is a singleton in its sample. The CDR3 DNA reads TGTGCCAGCAGCACCGGGACAGTAACGTTCTCTGGAAACACCATATATTTT. Encoded protein: CASSTGTVTFSGNTIYF. The genes are TRBV7-6 and TRBJ1-3; 7 bases align to TRBD1. The CDR3 sequence is 17 residues long. Germline trimming cut 5 bases from V and 0 bases from J; bases unmatched to any gene: 10. Germline CDR1 SGHVS, CDR2 FNYEAQ.

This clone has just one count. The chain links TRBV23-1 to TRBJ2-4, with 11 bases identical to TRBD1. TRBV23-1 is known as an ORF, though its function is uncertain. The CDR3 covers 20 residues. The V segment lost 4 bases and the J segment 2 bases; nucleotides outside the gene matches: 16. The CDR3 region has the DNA TGCGCCAGCAGTCCCACCTCCCGGGACAGGGGGGCGCGAACCAAAAACATTCAGTACTTC. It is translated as CASSPTSRDRGARTKNIQYF.

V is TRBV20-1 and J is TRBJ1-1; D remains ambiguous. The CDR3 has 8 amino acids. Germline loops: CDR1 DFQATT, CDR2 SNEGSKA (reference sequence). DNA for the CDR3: TGCAGCGGCACTGAAGCTTTCTTT. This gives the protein CSGTEAFF.